This TCR beta chain was retrieved from a study of T cell changes during pregnancy in multiple sclerosis. This CDR3 spans 14 amino acids. J lost 3 bases, V lost 4 bases, and 4 bases had no gene match. Germline V gene data show CDR1 as ENHRY and CDR2 as SYGVKD. Method: immunoSEQ multiplex PCR; TCRdb's copy keeps in-frame clones and lacks some. Here the sample spans roughly 40,000 clones, 84% being singletons. This rearrangement joins TRBV10-3 to TRBJ1-1; 8 nucleotides match TRBD1. The material sequenced was CD4+ T cells from peripheral blood mononuclear cells, taken before pregnancy. This TCR derives from a female donor with multiple sclerosis, enrolled in a pregnancy study. CDR3 region: CAISVQGGDTEAFF. The CDR3 DNA is TGTGCCATCAGTGTACAGGGGGGAGACACTGAAGCTTTCTTT.